These 6 T cell receptor beta chains originate from one sample sequenced in a study of prognosis after radiotherapy for stage I lung cancer (dated by TCRdb to the early 2020s). Instrument on record: Illumina HiSeq 3000. Two rounds of multiplex PCR were used to amplify the TCR beta CDR3 region from genomic DNA. The first PCR round used primers specific to each TRBV and TRBJ gene, with sequences filed in Chinese patent CN105087789A. TCRdb reprocessing: public reads trimmed at Q25 with fastp, clones called with MiXCR, in-frame beta chains kept. Duplicate CDR3 protein sequences are folded into a single record with the most common DNA and genes. The sample table shows over 11,000 distinct CDR3 sequences, and 28% are seen once. The ten largest make up 9.5% to 14% of the sample. The sequencing used PBMCs, collected before or after stereotactic body radiation therapy (not recorded which). The receptors shown here come from a donor aged 50 or older with non-small cell lung cancer.

This clonotype is medium-sized (0.01 to 0.1%). The J gene is TRBJ2-7, the V gene TRBV6-1; no clear D. V lost 7 bases and J 4 bases, leaving 8 bases between the germline ends. The CDR3 runs 11 residues. Germline lookup yields CDR1 MNHNS and CDR2 SASEGT. The CDR3 nucleotides read TGTGCCAGCATTGAGGTGTACGAGCAGTACTTC. Its protein product is CASIEVYEQYF.

This clonotype occurred many times. The chain employs TRBV28 and TRBJ1-5; a weak D match, TRBD1 (6 bases). Trimming pared 3 bases from V and 5 bases from J, leaving 11 bases between. The CDR3 spans 14 residues. Looked up from germline, CDR1 is MDHEN and CDR2 is SYDVKM. CDR3 DNA: TGTGCCAGCAGTTTGAGGCAGGGGCATCAGCCCCAGCATTTT. This gives the protein CASSLRQGHQPQHF. Full variable domain (remainder filled in from reference TRBV28 and TRBJ1-5): DVKVTQSSRYLVKRTGEKVFLECVQDMDHENMFWYRQDPGLGLRLIYFSYDVKMKEKGDIPEGYSVSREKKERFSLILESASTNQTSMYLCASSLRQGHQPQHFGDGTRLSIL.

The chain has TRBV20-1 and TRBJ1-2; D gene uncertain. The V gene lost 3 bases and the J gene lost 6 bases, with 17 bases spanning the gap. The CDR3 spans 14 residues. The germline CDR1 and CDR2 sequences are DFQATT and SNEGSKA (reference sequence). Here the CDR3 reads CSARREGTLNGYTF. CDR3 DNA: TGCAGTGCTAGGAGAGAGGGAACGCTCAATGGCTACACCTTC.

The gene calls are TRBV12-3 or TRBV12-4 and TRBJ2-2; no definite D call. This CDR3 has 11 amino acids. The germline V and J ends were trimmed by 9 bases and 9 bases, with 11 bases remaining between them. The CDR3 spells CASNRARELFF. The CDR3 nucleotides are TGTGCCAGTAACCGCGCTAGGGAGCTGTTTTTT.

This clonotype was recorded at least ten times. This chain links TRBV11-2 with TRBJ2-1; the D is unclear. This CDR3 comprises 14 residues. Germline lookup yields CDR1 SGHAT and CDR2 FQNNGV. Trimming left V 8 bases short and J 10 bases short, with 21 bases between. The CDR3 DNA reads as TGTGCCAGCGGTTCTTGGATCCGTCTGCGGGAGCAGTTCTTC. This translates into CASGSWIRLREQFF.

This clonotype was counted ten times or more. The CDR3 DNA follows: TGTGCCAGCAGTGAGGACTTCGTGACCCAGTACTTC. Its protein is CASSEDFVTQYF. This rearrangement joins TRBV2 to TRBJ2-5, with D possibly being TRBD2 (5 bases). The length of the CDR3 is 12 residues. V lost 3 bases, J lost 7 bases, and 9 bases lay in between. Germline V CDR1 and CDR2: SNHLY, FYNNEI. Based on the CDR3 plus reference TRBV2 and TRBJ2-5, the full variable domain is EPEVTQTPSHQVTQMGQEVILRCVPISNHLYFYWYRQILGQKVEFLVSFYNNEISEKSEIFDDQFSVERPDGSNFTLKIRSTKLEDSAMYFCASSEDFVTQYFGPGTRLLVL.